Listed here are 20 T cell receptor beta chains from one sample, sequenced in a study of blood T cell repertoires in COVID-19 (TCRdb year 2020). Library preparation employed the immunoSEQ multiplex PCR assay. TCRdb stores this immuneACCESS table with in-frame sequences only. Part of the clones is absent; in the studies checked, under half of the shortfall reflects unresolved V genes, and no reason is known for the rest. The sample data list 80,000 to 100,000 clones, and 87% of these were observed just once. The biggest ten clones account for approximately 5% of the sample. Sequences were obtained from peripheral blood. Receptors were obtained from a man between 70 and 80 years old with acute or convalescent COVID-19.

This CDR3 is CASSLASGYSGYTF. The CDR3 DNA is TGCGCCAGCAGCTTGGCCTCAGGGTATAGCGGCTACACCTTC. The chain combines TRBV5-1 with TRBJ1-2; possible D gene TRBD1, 5 bases. CDR1 and CDR2 (germline): SGHRS, YFSETQ. The CDR3 is made up of 14 amino acids. V lost 0 bases and J lost 8, with 14 bases in between.

CDR3 sequence reads: CRRCSIGGADDKNEQFF. CDR3 DNA: TGCAGACGCTGCAGTATAGGCGGGGCTGATGATAAGAATGAGCAGTTCTTC. V usage is TRBV29-1 and J usage is TRBJ2-1, with a weak D call TRBD2 (6 bases). The CDR3 length is 17 residues. Germline V gene lookup returns CDR1 SQVTM and CDR2 ANQGSEA.

This clone has more than one count but fewer than ten. The V and J genes are TRBV6-5 and TRBJ1-1; D not certain. This CDR3 has 12 residues. Germline CDR1 is MNHEY and CDR2 is SVGAGI. V was clipped by 2 bases and J by 10 bases, with 11 bases between them. The CDR3, as DNA: TGTGCCAGCAGTTACGACGGGGAAAGAGCTTTCTTT. It encodes CASSYDGERAFF.

The chain is built from TRBV5-8 and TRBJ2-3; TRBD2 agrees at 12 bases. The V gene's germline CDR1 is SGHTS and CDR2 YDEGEE. CDR3 length: 16 amino acids. With V trimmed by 4 bases and J by 3 bases, 6 bases remained unmatched. CDR3 DNA: TGTGCCAGCAGCCTTCTAGCGGGGGGGCCAACAGATACGCAGTATTTT. This codes for CASSLLAGGPTDTQYF.

The J gene is TRBJ1-6, the V gene TRBV5-6; D remains ambiguous. V gave up 0 bases and J gave up 3 bases, with 4 bases separating them. This CDR3 comprises 14 residues. The V gene's germline CDR1 is SGHDT and CDR2 YYEEEE. This CDR3 reads CASSLDSYNSPLHF. CDR3 nucleotide sequence: TGTGCCAGCAGCTTGGACAGCTATAATTCACCCCTCCACTTT.

The chain employs TRBV25-1 and TRBJ1-4, with 10 bases fitting TRBD1. V lost 2 bases to trimming and J lost 9 bases; unmatched junction nucleotides: 12. Germline CDR1 reads MGHDK; CDR2 reads SYGVNS. The CDR3 runs 17 residues. The CDR3 sequence is CASSELTGQGLSQKLFF. CDR3 coding DNA: TGTGCCAGCAGTGAACTAACGGGACAGGGGTTATCCCAAAAACTGTTTTTT.

The rearrangement joins TRBV5-4 to TRBJ1-2; tentative D call: TRBD1 (6 bases). The V end lost 4 bases, the J end lost 4 bases, and 17 bases lay between the germline ends. The CDR3 covers 15 residues. Germline CDR1 and CDR2: SGHNT and YYREEE (reference sequence). DNA of the CDR3: TGTGCCAGCAGCCATACCCAACAGGGAATCTATGGCTACACCTTC. Translating gives CASSHTQQGIYGYTF.

The V call is TRBV11-1, the J call TRBJ2-3; no reliable D call. V was pared by 2 bases and J by 7 bases, with 10 bases between. Germline loops: CDR1 SGHAT, CDR2 FQDESV (reference sequence). The CDR3 contains 13 residues. The CDR3 DNA follows: TGTGCCAGCAGCTTAAATCCGCAGAATACGCAGTATTTT. Amino acids: CASSLNPQNTQYF. Full variable domain (outside the CDR3, taken from reference TRBV11-1 and TRBJ2-3): EAEVAQSPRYKITEKSQAVAFWCDPISGHATLYWYRQILGQGPELLVQFQDESVVDDSQLPKDRFSAERLKGVDSTLKIQPAELGDSAMYLCASSLNPQNTQYFGPGTRLTVL.

This clone was observed once. The genes are TRBV5-1 and TRBJ2-3, with a possible D match to TRBD2 (5 bases). The CDR3 is 13 residues long. Looked up from germline, CDR1 is SGHRS and CDR2 is YFSETQ. V dropped 2 bases and J dropped 1 base, with 5 bases sitting between them. The CDR3, as DNA: TGCGCCAGCAGCTTCGGGGGCACAGATACGCAGTATTTT. Amino acid sequence: CASSFGGTDTQYF.

The V call is TRBV27, the J call TRBJ2-4; D unresolved. Trimming left V 3 bases short and J 4 bases short, with 7 bases between. The CDR3 length is 13 residues. Germline V lookup: CDR1 MNHEY, CDR2 SMNVEV (reference sequence). In DNA, the CDR3 is TGTGCCAGCAGTTTTAACAGAAAAAACATTCAGTACTTC. Encoded protein: CASSFNRKNIQYF.

This clone was seen a few times. J is TRBJ1-4 and V is TRBV28; 7 nucleotides line up with TRBD1. The germline CDR1 and CDR2 sequences are MDHEN and SYDVKM. The CDR3 contains 15 residues. V lost 3 bases to trimming and J lost 5 bases; unmatched junction nucleotides: 6. The CDR3 region is CASSFTGAGNEKLFF. The CDR3 bases are TGTGCCAGCAGTTTTACAGGGGCAGGGAATGAAAAACTGTTTTTT.

The rearrangement uses TRBV20-1 and TRBJ1-2; 9 bases map to TRBD1. The CDR3 sequence is 14 residues long. V gave up 3 bases and J gave up 5 bases; unmatched junction bases: 7. The V gene's germline CDR1 is DFQATT and CDR2 SNEGSKA (reference sequence). The chain's CDR3 is CSASSGQGPYGYTF. The CDR3 DNA reads TGCAGTGCTAGTTCGGGACAGGGCCCTTATGGCTACACCTTC.

The gene calls are TRBV7-2 and TRBJ2-2, with a weak D call TRBD2 (6 bases). V was pared by 3 bases and J by 1 base, with 9 bases between. Germline-derived CDR1 and CDR2 are SGHTA and FQGNSA. The CDR3 is made up of 15 amino acids. As DNA, the CDR3 is TGTGCCAGCAGCTTTACTAGCAGGAACACCGGGGAGCTGTTTTTT. It codes for CASSFTSRNTGELFF.

J is TRBJ2-5 and V is TRBV3-1 (or the pseudogene TRBV3-2), with 9 nucleotides matching TRBD2. The CDR3 runs to 15 residues. V was clipped by 4 bases and J by 5 bases; unmatched bases: 8. Germline V lookup: CDR1 LGHDT, CDR2 YNNKEL (reference sequence). The CDR3 spells CASSPPFAGGETQYF. CDR3 DNA sequence: TGTGCCAGCAGCCCCCCATTCGCGGGGGGGGAGACCCAGTACTTC.

This clone was seen only a few times. This chain links TRBV9 with TRBJ2-7; TRBD1 might be the D (5 bases). The germline CDR1 and CDR2 sequences are SGDLS and YYNGEE. The germline V and J ends were trimmed by 0 bases and 3 bases, with 16 bases remaining between them. The CDR3 contains 16 residues. CDR3 residues: CASSVGGRGGIYEQYF. The CDR3 nucleotides are TGTGCCAGCAGCGTAGGTGGTAGGGGCGGAATCTACGAGCAGTACTTC.

The V call is TRBV19, the J call TRBJ1-5; 7 bases map to TRBD1. The germline V gene encodes CDR1 LNHDA and CDR2 SQIVND (reference sequence). The CDR3 has 13 amino acids. The trim removed 5 bases at V and 4 bases at J, leaving 2 bases unmatched. The CDR3, as DNA: TGTGCCAGTAGTTCGACAGGGAATCAGCCCCAGCATTTT. Translated, it gives CASSSTGNQPQHF.

The chain links TRBV4-2 to TRBJ1-5; D call uncertain. Germline V gives CDR1 LGHNA, CDR2 YNFKEQ. CDR3 size: 14 residues. V lost 4 bases and J 6 bases, leaving 13 bases between the germline ends. The CDR3 region has the DNA TGTGCCAGCAGCCCCAGCCGGGAGCTTCAGCCCCAGCATTTT. It encodes CASSPSRELQPQHF.

V is TRBV5-4 and J is TRBJ2-5; 9 positions agree with TRBD1. Unmatched junction bases numbered 5, after V lost 4 bases and J lost 1 base. The CDR3 totals 15 residues. Germline lookup yields CDR1 SGHNT and CDR2 YYREEE (reference sequence). For the CDR3, the DNA is TGTGCCAGCAGCACCCGGGACAGGGTCCAAGAGACCCAGTACTTC. It yields the protein CASSTRDRVQETQYF.

The chain has TRBV3-1 (or the pseudogene TRBV3-2) and TRBJ2-7, with D perhaps TRBD1 (5 bases). V was trimmed by 3 bases and J by 3 bases, leaving 9 bases between them. The CDR3 runs to 13 residues. Per germline, CDR1 LGHDT and CDR2 YNNKEL (reference sequence). Written as DNA, the CDR3 is TGTGCCAGCAGCCAGTCAGGGAACTACGAGCAGTACGTC. Its protein product is CASSQSGNYEQYV.

J is TRBJ2-3 and V is TRBV5-1; the D gene is possibly TRBD2 (5 bases). Trimming took 4 bases from V and 3 from J, leaving 21 bases between them. CDR1 and CDR2 from the germline V gene are SGHRS and YFSETQ. The CDR3 extends over 17 amino acids. The CDR3 nucleotides read TGCGCCAGCAGCCTAGCAAGTACCGGGTCTGGGACAGATACGCAGTATTTT. As protein: CASSLASTGSGTDTQYF.